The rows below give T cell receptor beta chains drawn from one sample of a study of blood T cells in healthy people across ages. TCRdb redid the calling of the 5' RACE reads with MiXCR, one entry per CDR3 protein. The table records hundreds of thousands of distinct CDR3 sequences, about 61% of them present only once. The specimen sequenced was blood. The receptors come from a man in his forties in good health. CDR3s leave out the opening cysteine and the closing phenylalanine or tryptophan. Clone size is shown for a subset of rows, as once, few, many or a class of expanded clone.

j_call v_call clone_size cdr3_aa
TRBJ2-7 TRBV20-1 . SAEDREKVEQY
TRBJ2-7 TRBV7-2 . ASRRAASYEQY
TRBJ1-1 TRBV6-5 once ASSRAGGGYTEAF
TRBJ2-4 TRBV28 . ASSRGGTSFSY
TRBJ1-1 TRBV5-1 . ASSLAGMNTEAF
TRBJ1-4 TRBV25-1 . ASSEPGANNEKLF
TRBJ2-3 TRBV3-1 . ASSQPVTVRGTTDTQY
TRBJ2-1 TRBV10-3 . ATVEGGARDSLNEQF
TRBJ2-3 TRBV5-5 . ASSISSSSTDTQY
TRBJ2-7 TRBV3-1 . ASTQGRARGPYEQY
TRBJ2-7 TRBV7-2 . ASSLFAGFYEQY
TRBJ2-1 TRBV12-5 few ASGVGQGNEQF
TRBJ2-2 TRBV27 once ASSWDRGTGELF
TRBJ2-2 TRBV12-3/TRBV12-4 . ASSPYSVVGELF
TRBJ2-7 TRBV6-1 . ASSEAVGQGSYEQY
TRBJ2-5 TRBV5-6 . ASSLRQGVQETQY
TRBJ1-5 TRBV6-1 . ASSAPGQRLSNQPQH
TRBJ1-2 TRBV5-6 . ASTLPGQNYGYT
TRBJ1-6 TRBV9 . ASSVDGGGISPLH
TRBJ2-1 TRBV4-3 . ASSQVSGTGYNEQF
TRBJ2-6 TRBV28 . ASSLEQGLTGANVLT
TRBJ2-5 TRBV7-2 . ASSLETGVETQN
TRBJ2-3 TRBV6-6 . ASQLGLPSTDTQY
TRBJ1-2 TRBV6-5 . ASSYSANYGYT
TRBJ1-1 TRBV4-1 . ASSNAGNTEAF
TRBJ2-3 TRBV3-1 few ASSRISPPDTQY
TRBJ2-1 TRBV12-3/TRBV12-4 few ASSSTGVGRNEQF
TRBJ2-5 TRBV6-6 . ASSYLRTDQSQY
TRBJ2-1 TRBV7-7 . ASSRKQGPPNYNEQF
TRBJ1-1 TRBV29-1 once SVVYGARDTEAF
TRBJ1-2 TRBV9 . ASSVWDRFNYGYT
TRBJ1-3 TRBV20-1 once SARDWSSGNTIY
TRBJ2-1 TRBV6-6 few ASSYSTDEQF
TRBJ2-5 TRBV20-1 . SAPLGGETQY
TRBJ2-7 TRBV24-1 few ATSNPGQNYEQY
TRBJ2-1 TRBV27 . ASGGGVEFRVTYNEQF
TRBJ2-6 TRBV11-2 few ASRQLAGTSGANVLT
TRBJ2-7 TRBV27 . ASSRPGLGDEQY
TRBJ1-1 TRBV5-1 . ASSLRTGQNTEAF
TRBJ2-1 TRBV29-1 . SVALQAPYNEQF
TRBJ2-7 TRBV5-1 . ASSPTSGRPPVGEQY
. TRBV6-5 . ASSSDRDRSTEQY
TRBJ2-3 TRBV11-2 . ASTRGRGFGDTQY
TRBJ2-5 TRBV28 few ASGGPRAGETQY
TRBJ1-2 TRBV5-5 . ASSSLAGDYGYT
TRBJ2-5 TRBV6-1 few ASDRESETQY
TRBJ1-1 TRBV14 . ASSHRGPNTEAF
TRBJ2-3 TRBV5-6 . ASSRIRHTDTQY
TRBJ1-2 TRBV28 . ASNFRVSGYT
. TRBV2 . ATPSRGTGTEQY
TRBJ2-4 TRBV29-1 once SVGGVDRGGNIQY
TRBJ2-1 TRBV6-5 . ASSRGQGIPEQF
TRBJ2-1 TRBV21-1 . ASSKGERVHNEQF
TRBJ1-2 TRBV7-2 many ASSLTGDGYT
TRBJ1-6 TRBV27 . ASSDDRGGSPLH
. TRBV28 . ATYSQGEYEQY
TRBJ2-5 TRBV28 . ASTRREVRETQY
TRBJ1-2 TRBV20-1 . SATRDTGEGYT
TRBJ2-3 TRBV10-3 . AIRGQGSLADTQY